This T cell receptor (beta chain) originates from a study of blood T cell repertoires in COVID-19. The method was immunoSEQ multiplex PCR; TCRdb's version includes in-frame clones alone and lacks a portion of them. The data show under 200,000 clones, around 90% seen once. The CDR3 consists of 11 residues. Germline CDR1 reads DFQATT; CDR2 reads SNEGSKA (reference sequence). This clonotype was sampled from a man between 45 and 60 years old with acute or convalescent COVID-19. Input material: peripheral blood. The V and J genes are TRBV20-1 and TRBJ1-2; D might be TRBD1 (5 bases). Written as DNA, the CDR3 is TGCGTCGGCGGGGGGGGCTATGGCTACACCTTC. It encodes CVGGGGYGYTF.